The 16 T cell receptor beta chains in this list originate from one sample, sequenced in a study of cytomegalovirus exposure and HLA in healthy donors. PCR employed 60 Vbeta and 13 Jbeta primers. The method was immunoSEQ multiplex PCR; TCRdb's version includes in-frame clones alone and lacks a portion of them. The data show 150,000 to 200,000 clones, around three quarters seen once. Sequencing was carried out using PBMCs. The receptors derive from a woman under 40 in good health and CMV-seropositive.

The genes are TRBV11-3 and TRBJ1-1; 10 bases align to TRBD1. V lost 5 bases to trimming and J lost 5 bases; unmatched junction nucleotides: 8. Looked up from germline, CDR1 is SGHNT and CDR2 is YENEEA. There are 15 residues in the CDR3. CDR3 loop: CASSRRGQGGTEAFF. DNA for the CDR3: TGTGCCAGCAGCCGGCGCGGACAGGGGGGAACTGAAGCTTTCTTT.

There are a few counts of this clone. The chain recombines TRBV7-2 with TRBJ2-5; 9 bases fit TRBD2. Germline V gene data show CDR1 as SGHTA and CDR2 as FQGNSA. V dropped 5 bases and J dropped 5; count of bases not matched to a gene: 6. CDR3 size: 14 residues. Here the CDR3 reads CASSRLRGGETQYF. CDR3 coding DNA: TGTGCCAGCAGCCGTCTGCGGGGGGGCGAGACCCAGTACTTC.

The chain has TRBV5-6 and TRBJ1-1, with D hard to call. The CDR3 totals 13 residues. Germline CDR1 and CDR2: SGHDT and YYEEEE. V dropped 2 bases and J dropped 6 bases, with 11 bases sitting between them. Here the CDR3 reads CASSLSGPAEAFF. In DNA, the CDR3 is TGTGCCAGCAGCTTATCTGGTCCGGCTGAAGCTTTCTTT.

V usage is TRBV28 and J usage is TRBJ2-7, with TRBD1 identical over 11 bases. The CDR3 consists of 16 residues. V was pared by 7 bases and J by 5 bases, with 13 bases of the junction left unmatched. The V gene's germline CDR1 is MDHEN and CDR2 SYDVKM. CDR3 protein: CASIITGTGGINEQYF. The DNA of the CDR3 is TGTGCCAGCATTATAACAGGGACAGGGGGTATCAACGAGCAGTACTTC.

This chain connects TRBV10-3 to TRBJ1-1, with 9 bases lining up with TRBD1. CDR1 and CDR2 (germline): ENHRY, SYGVKD. Trimming took 6 bases from V and 2 from J; bases not matched to a gene: 1. This CDR3 contains 13 residues. The CDR3 DNA follows: TGTGCCATCAGCACAGGGGGCAACACTGAAGCTTTCTTT. It codes for CAISTGGNTEAFF.

The chain links TRBV18 to TRBJ1-1, with 11 positions matching TRBD1. The CDR3 consists of 16 residues. From germline, CDR1 is KGHSH and CDR2 LQKENI. V dropped 6 bases and J dropped 1; count of bases not matched to a gene: 7. The CDR3 region has the DNA TGTGCCAGCTCTAGGACAGGGGGCTTGAAGAACACTGAAGCTTTCTTT. Translated, it gives CASSRTGGLKNTEAFF.

J is TRBJ2-1 and V is TRBV6-5; 7 nucleotides align to TRBD2. J lost 7 bases, V lost 5 bases, and 8 bases had no gene match. The CDR3 is 14 residues long. Looked up from germline, CDR1 is MNHEY and CDR2 is SVGAGI. The CDR3 sequence is CASSPWGGSNEQFF. CDR3 bases: TGTGCCAGCAGTCCCTGGGGGGGTTCAAATGAGCAGTTCTTC.

The rearrangement links TRBV27 to TRBJ2-7, with D possibly matching TRBD1 (5 bases). V lost 8 bases to trimming and J lost 2 bases, with 16 bases between them. CDR3 length: 14 amino acids. The germline CDR1 and CDR2 sequences are MNHEY and SMNVEV (reference sequence). Here the CDR3 reads CASGGHWPPYEQYF. In nucleotides, the CDR3 is TGTGCCAGCGGCGGACACTGGCCCCCCTACGAGCAGTACTTC.

V usage is TRBV27 and J usage is TRBJ2-3; D gene unclear. The germline V and J ends were trimmed by 6 bases and 6 bases, with 16 bases remaining between them. Germline-derived CDR1 and CDR2 are MNHEY and SMNVEV (reference sequence). This CDR3 is built from 14 residues. The CDR3 DNA follows: TGTGCCAGCAGCCCGCCAGCACGAGCGGATACGCAGTATTTT. It translates to CASSPPARADTQYF.

This rearrangement joins TRBV7-9 to TRBJ1-3; D is unclear. This CDR3 spans 15 amino acids. V was shortened by 5 bases and J by 1 base, with 12 bases between the two germline ends. Germline loops: CDR1 SEHNR, CDR2 FQNEAQ (reference sequence). This chain's CDR3 is CASSQPGFSGNTIYF. The CDR3 nucleotides are TGTGCCAGCAGCCAGCCGGGATTTTCTGGAAACACCATATATTTT.

The chain employs TRBV2 and TRBJ1-5; TRBD1 aligns across 9 bases. This CDR3 region has 13 residues. The V and J ends lost 8 bases and 1 base, in that order; junction bases with no gene match: 0. Germline assignment: CDR1 SNHLY and CDR2 FYNNEI. CDR3 in amino acids: CASGQGSNQPQHF. The CDR3 bases are TGTGCCAGCGGACAGGGGAGCAATCAGCCCCAGCATTTT.

This chain uses TRBV5-5 with TRBJ2-1; no clear D. Germline V gives CDR1 SGHKS, CDR2 YYEKEE (reference sequence). The V end was cut by 0 bases, the J end by 0 bases, with 10 bases between. The CDR3 has 16 residues. This chain's CDR3 is CASSLAGSSSYNEQFF. The CDR3 DNA sequence: TGTGCCAGCAGCTTGGCAGGTTCCAGCTCCTACAATGAGCAGTTCTTC.

This chain links TRBV18 with TRBJ1-1; TRBD1 aligns across 9 bases. The CDR3 runs 16 residues. In germline, CDR1 is KGHSH, CDR2 LQKENI. V trimming: 3 bases; J trimming: 4 bases; junction bases outside the gene matches: 9. The CDR3 sequence is CASSPGTGLLGTEAFF. In DNA form, the CDR3 reads TGTGCCAGCTCACCCGGGACAGGGCTACTAGGCACTGAAGCTTTCTTT.

The chain employs TRBV9 and TRBJ2-1; possible D gene TRBD2, 6 bases. CDR3 length: 14 residues. Germline V gives CDR1 SGDLS, CDR2 YYNGEE. V gave up 3 bases and J gave up 5 bases, with 12 bases separating them. CDR3 sequence reads: CASSESGLHNEQFF. In DNA form, the CDR3 reads TGTGCCAGCAGCGAATCGGGACTGCACAATGAGCAGTTCTTC.

This chain links TRBV7-8 with TRBJ1-1, with D uncertain. Germline CDR1 is SGHVS and CDR2 is FQNEAQ. The CDR3 sequence is 14 residues long. V was shortened by 5 bases and J by 1 base, with 11 bases between the two germline ends. The CDR3 bases are TGTGCCAGCAGCACCTGGGCCTCGAACACTGAAGCTTTCTTT. It codes for CASSTWASNTEAFF.

This chain uses TRBV9 with TRBJ2-2; 8 nucleotides match TRBD2. V lost 2 bases and J lost 4; bases outside the gene matches: 4. CDR1 is SGDLS and CDR2 is YYNGEE in the germline V gene. This CDR3 region has 15 residues. The CDR3 is CASSVGTSATGELFF. The CDR3 DNA follows: TGTGCCAGCAGCGTCGGGACTAGTGCCACCGGGGAGCTGTTTTTT.